A single sample gave rise to the 26 T cell receptor beta chains below, sequenced in a study of T cell responses to AZD1222 COVID-19 vaccine. Clones were read by immunoSEQ multiplex PCR, and TCRdb kept only the in-frame ones, dropping some. The sample lists roughly 150,000 clones, approximately 90% occurring once. Specimen: peripheral blood, collected on day 0 of AZD1222 vaccination. The source is an adult in good health.

V is TRBV10-3 and J is TRBJ2-1, with 7 bases lining up with TRBD2. V lost 11 bases, J lost 6 bases, and 16 bases stayed unmatched. The CDR3 is 15 residues long. Per the germline V gene, CDR1 is ENHRY and CDR2 is SYGVKD. CDR3 amino acids: CASSKTGGLGNEQFF. CDR3 in DNA: TGTGCCTCCAGTAAGACGGGGGGTTTAGGCAATGAGCAGTTCTTC.

This clone was seen once. The chain employs TRBV9 and TRBJ1-1; D is unclear. V was trimmed by 1 base and J by 4 bases, leaving 11 bases between them. The CDR3 totals 14 residues. CDR1 is SGDLS, CDR2 YYNGEE, per germline. CDR3 sequence: CASSVNVGSTEAFF. The CDR3 region has the DNA TGTGCCAGCAGCGTAAATGTGGGCTCCACTGAAGCTTTCTTT.

V is TRBV5-3 and J is TRBJ1-3; the D gene is possibly TRBD1 (5 bases). TRBV5-3 falls under the ORF class, with uncertain function. The CDR3 has 18 residues. The germline V and J ends were trimmed by 2 bases and 0 bases, with 18 bases remaining between them. CDR3 DNA: TGTGCCAGAAGCTTCTTTTGTGACAGAAAAAGCTCTGGAAACACCATATATTTT. Translating gives CARSFFCDRKSSGNTIYF.

In this sample, this clone turned up once. This chain links TRBV28 with TRBJ2-1; TRBD2 matches at 9 bases. Trimming removed 2 bases from V and 6 bases from J; junction bases left unmatched: 5. The CDR3 runs to 15 residues. Looked up from germline, CDR1 is MDHEN and CDR2 is SYDVKM. CDR3 amino acids: CASSLRTSAINEQFF. The CDR3 DNA is TGTGCCAGCAGTTTAAGGACTAGCGCGATCAATGAGCAGTTCTTC.

CDR3 amino acids: CASRDRMITEAFF. The CDR3 DNA reads as TGTGCCAGCAGGGACAGGATGATCACTGAAGCTTTCTTT. This chain joins TRBV2 and TRBJ1-1; 7 bases match TRBD1. The CDR3 spans 13 residues. V shed 6 bases and J 4 bases; nucleotides not matched to a gene: 5. The germline V gene encodes CDR1 SNHLY and CDR2 FYNNEI.

J is TRBJ1-6 and V is TRBV11-2; D is uncertain. This CDR3 is built from 16 residues. The V end was cut by 5 bases, the J end by 3 bases, with 14 bases between. Germline CDR1 SGHAT, CDR2 FQNNGV. In nucleotides, the CDR3 is TGTGCCAGCAGCCTCTTAGATCCCCTCTATAATTCACCCCTCCACTTT. Translation: CASSLLDPLYNSPLHF.

The chain has TRBV3-1 (or the pseudogene TRBV3-2) and TRBJ2-5; D is unresolved. Per the germline V gene, CDR1 is LGHDT and CDR2 is YNNKEL (reference sequence). Trimming shortened V by 0 bases and J by 3 bases, and 14 bases separated the two germline ends. The CDR3 extends over 16 amino acids. The CDR3 bases are TGTGCCAGCAGCCAAGATGGGTCGCAGGAAGAAGAGACCCAGTACTTC. Translation gives CASSQDGSQEEETQYF.

The chain links TRBV7-9 to TRBJ2-7, with TRBD2 as a possible D gene (5 bases). Germline CDR1 is SEHNR and CDR2 is FQNEAQ (reference sequence). V was trimmed by 3 bases and J by 7 bases, leaving 13 bases between them. This CDR3 is built from 13 residues. CDR3 nucleotides: TGTGCCAGCAGCTTGGATAGGACGGGGGAGCAGTACTTC. This gives the protein CASSLDRTGEQYF.

The chain has TRBV19 and TRBJ2-4; D is undetermined. CDR3 length: 14 amino acids. The germline V and J ends were trimmed by 1 base and 9 bases, with 13 bases remaining between them. Germline V gives CDR1 LNHDA, CDR2 SQIVND (reference sequence). Written as DNA, the CDR3 is TGTGCCAGTAGTATAGCGGGCGGCCCAGGCATTCAGTACTTC. It specifies CASSIAGGPGIQYF. Combining the CDR3 with reference TRBV19 and TRBJ2-4 gives the whole variable domain DGGITQSPKYLFRKEGQNVTLSCEQNLNHDAMYWYRQDPGQGLRLIYYSQIVNDFQKGDIAEGYSVSREKKESFPLTVTSAQKNPTAFYLCASSIAGGPGIQYFGAGTRLSVL.

V is TRBV6-5 and J is TRBJ2-7; 7 nucleotides line up with TRBD2. The CDR3 is 14 amino acids. CDR1 is MNHEY, CDR2 SVGAGI, per germline. With 5 bases clipped from V and 2 bases from J, the junction kept 6 bases outside the gene matches. CDR3 bases: TGTGCCAGCAGTAGAACCGGGACTACCTACGAGCAGTACTTC. Residues: CASSRTGTTYEQYF.

The chain employs TRBV7-7 and TRBJ2-5, with TRBD1 matching 7 bases. The length of the CDR3 is 14 residues. The V segment lost 2 bases and the J segment 2 bases; nucleotides outside the gene matches: 2. Per germline, CDR1 SSHAT and CDR2 FNYEAQ (reference sequence). The CDR3 nucleotides are TGTGCCAGCAGCTTAACAGGGGAACAAGAGACCCAGTACTTC. Translating gives CASSLTGEQETQYF.

The DNA for the CDR3 is TGTGCCAGCAGCTTAACAGGCAGGGTCCTGACTTTC. Its protein product is CASSLTGRVLTF. The chain has TRBV7-9 and TRBJ2-6; tentative D call: TRBD1 (5 bases). Looked up from germline, CDR1 is SEHNR and CDR2 is FQNEAQ (reference sequence). The CDR3 has 12 amino acids. The V end was cut by 2 bases, the J end by 13 bases, with 9 bases between.

This rearrangement joins TRBV21-1 to TRBJ2-2; TRBD2, the D gene given by the table, was not confirmed from the DNA. TRBV21-1 is classified as a pseudogene. This CDR3 is built from 16 residues. The CDR3 region is CASSNTEEKNTGELFF. For the CDR3, the DNA is TGTGCCAGCAGCAATACGGAGGAGAAGAACACCGGGGAGCTGTTTTTT.

This chain connects TRBV21-1 to TRBJ1-5; the tabulated D call, TRBD1, remains unverified against the DNA. TRBV21-1 is deemed a pseudogene. The CDR3 contains 12 residues. The CDR3 here is CASSKGTGRQHF. Here the CDR3 DNA reads TGTGCCAGCAGCAAAGGGACAGGGCGCCAGCATTTT.

The DNA for the CDR3 is TGTGCCAGCAGCTTGGATTGGCCCTACACTGAAGCTTTCTTT. This gives the protein CASSLDWPYTEAFF. The chain uses TRBV5-8 and TRBJ1-1; unclear D gene. V was cut by 0 bases and J by 3 bases, with 9 bases left in between. Germline CDR1 reads SGHTS; CDR2 reads YDEGEE. The CDR3 extends over 14 amino acids. The full variable domain, rest sourced from reference TRBV5-8 and TRBJ1-1, is EAGVTQSPTHLIKTRGQQATLRCSPISGHTSVYWYQQALGLGLQFLLWYDEGEERNRGNFPPRFSGRQFPNYSSELNVNALELEDSALYLCASSLDWPYTEAFFGQGTRLTVV.

This chain links TRBV28 with TRBJ1-2; TRBD1 matches 8 bases. The CDR3 is 18 residues long. CDR1 and CDR2 (germline): MDHEN, SYDVKM. With V trimmed by 3 bases and J by 4 bases, 16 bases remained unmatched. This CDR3 is CASSLKSIRQGPLYGYTF. For the CDR3, the DNA is TGTGCCAGCAGTTTGAAGAGTATCCGACAGGGGCCCCTCTATGGCTACACCTTC.

This clone is a singleton in its sample. The CDR3 reads CASSFEGSGPTSTDTQYF. In DNA, the CDR3 is TGTGCCAGCAGTTTTGAGGGTAGCGGGCCTACTAGCACAGATACGCAGTATTTT. The rearrangement uses TRBV28 and TRBJ2-3, with 7 bases fitting TRBD2. After removal of 3 bases from V and 0 bases from J, the junction contained 12 bases not matched to a gene. This CDR3 comprises 18 residues. CDR1 is MDHEN and CDR2 is SYDVKM in the germline V gene.

The J gene is TRBJ1-6, the V gene TRBV5-4; 8 bases match TRBD1. Trimming took 0 bases from V and 9 from J; bases not matched to a gene: 5. CDR3 length equals 15 residues. The germline V gene encodes CDR1 SGHNT and CDR2 YYREEE (reference sequence). The CDR3 DNA follows: TGTGCCAGCAGCTTGGCCGGACAGGGCGGTTCACCCCTCCACTTT. Translating it yields CASSLAGQGGSPLHF. Together with reference TRBV5-4 and TRBJ1-6, the CDR3 gives the full variable domain: ETGVTQSPTHLIKTRGQQVTLRCSSQSGHNTVSWYQQALGQGPQFIFQYYREEENGRGNFPPRFSGLQFPNYSSELNVNALELDDSALYLCASSLAGQGGSPLHFGNGTRLTVT.

The chain combines TRBV9 with TRBJ2-7, with D unresolved. The germline V gene has CDR1 SGDLS and CDR2 YYNGEE. Trimming shortened V by 4 bases and J by 1 base, and 6 bases separated the two germline ends. The CDR3 length is 12 residues. The CDR3 here is CASSLTSYEQYF. CDR3 nucleotides: TGTGCCAGCAGCCTCACTTCCTACGAGCAGTACTTC.

The chain joins TRBV24-1 to TRBJ1-2; D may be TRBD1 (5 bases). The V gene lost 0 bases and the J gene lost 8 bases, with 9 bases spanning the gap. CDR3 length: 13 amino acids. Germline loops: CDR1 KGHDR, CDR2 SFDVKD. The CDR3 DNA is TGTGCCACCAGTGATTTGGGGGGAAGAGGCTACACCTTC. The encoded protein is CATSDLGGRGYTF.

The gene calls are TRBV7-9 and TRBJ1-1, with D uncertain. The CDR3 consists of 14 residues. The germline V and J ends were trimmed by 2 bases and 4 bases, with 11 bases remaining between them. Looked up from germline, CDR1 is SEHNR and CDR2 is FQNEAQ (reference sequence). CDR3 region: CASSLFGTGTEAFF. The CDR3 DNA reads as TGTGCCAGCAGCTTATTTGGCACTGGCACTGAAGCTTTCTTT.

The V gene is TRBV15, the J gene TRBJ2-7; 9 nucleotides agree with TRBD2. The germline V gene encodes CDR1 LNHNV and CDR2 YYDKDF (reference sequence). Germline trimming cut 0 bases from V and 0 bases from J; bases unmatched to any gene: 6. The CDR3 consists of 17 residues. The CDR3 coding sequence is TGTGCCACCAGCAGAGATCGGGGTAGCGGGAGCTCCTACGAGCAGTACTTC. Protein: CATSRDRGSGSSYEQYF.

The chain employs TRBV27 and TRBJ2-7, with TRBD1 as a possible D gene (5 bases). The V gene's germline CDR1 is MNHEY and CDR2 SMNVEV (reference sequence). Trimming took 0 bases from V and 4 from J, leaving 13 bases between them. The CDR3 length is 15 residues. CDR3 bases: TGTGCCAGCAGTTTATCTTCTGCAGGGCGGTACGAGCAGTACTTC. It translates to CASSLSSAGRYEQYF.

The CDR3 loop reads CASSATFEEAFF. Here the CDR3 DNA reads TGTGCCAGCAGTGCAACGTTCGAGGAAGCTTTCTTT. J is TRBJ1-1 and V is TRBV28; D is undetermined. Between the trimmed V and J ends, which lost 5 bases and 8 bases, there was a span of 12 bases. CDR3 size: 12 residues. Germline V CDR1 and CDR2: MDHEN, SYDVKM.

The rearrangement links TRBV6-2 or TRBV6-3 to TRBJ2-4, with 7 bases aligning to TRBD2. The CDR3 is made up of 15 amino acids. CDR1 is MNHEY, CDR2 SVGEGT, per germline. Trimming cost V 2 bases and J 6 bases; bases outside gene matches: 7. The CDR3 loop reads CASSYIGEGRNIQYF. In DNA form, the CDR3 reads TGTGCCAGCAGTTACATCGGGGAGGGCCGAAACATTCAGTACTTC.

The chain couples TRBV11-2 to TRBJ1-3; possible D gene TRBD1, 5 bases. The CDR3 spans 15 residues. Germline V gene lookup returns CDR1 SGHAT and CDR2 FQNNGV. V was cut by 0 bases and J by 2 bases, with 8 bases left in between. CDR3 protein: CASSLEGRAGNTIYF. CDR3 coding DNA: TGTGCCAGCAGCTTAGAGGGACGGGCTGGAAACACCATATATTTT.